These 21 T cell receptor beta chains came from one sample sequenced in a study of Ad26.COV2.S vaccination and SARS-CoV-2 variants. The method was immunoSEQ multiplex PCR; TCRdb's version includes in-frame clones alone and lacks a portion of them. The sample holds over 110,000 clones, 86% seen once. The sequencing here drew on peripheral blood, taken after recovery from COVID-19. The origin of the receptors is a human donor who had recovered from COVID-19.

The V call is TRBV13, the J call TRBJ2-3, with D perhaps given as TRBD1 or TRBD2 (5 bases each). The germline gives CDR1 PRHDT, CDR2 FYEKMQ (reference sequence). This CDR3 region has 13 residues. Trimming pared 6 bases from V and 5 bases from J, leaving 12 bases between. The DNA of the CDR3 is TGTGCCAGCAGGGTCGGGGCCCTAGATACGCAGTATTTT. Protein: CASRVGALDTQYF. The variable domain in full, completed from reference TRBV13 and TRBJ2-3, reads AAGVIQSPRHLIKEKRETATLKCYPIPRHDTVYWYQQGPGQDPQFLISFYEKMQSDKGSIPDRFSAQQFSDYHSELNMSSLELGDSALYFCASRVGALDTQYFGPGTRLTVL.

Here the CDR3 DNA reads TGTGCCAGCAGTTTCAGGACGGTCCAAAATCAGCCCCAGCATTTT. It yields the protein CASSFRTVQNQPQHF. This sequence joins TRBV28 and TRBJ1-5, with D unclear. Germline assignment: CDR1 MDHEN and CDR2 SYDVKM. The V end lost 3 bases, the J end lost 4 bases, and 13 bases lay between the germline ends. The CDR3 runs 15 residues.

A remark on this clone: Germline is not matched at one junction end, which may reflect a read error. This chain links TRBV7-9 with TRBJ2-5, with D unclear. Per germline, CDR1 SEHNR and CDR2 FQNEAQ (reference sequence). This CDR3 contains 17 residues. The CDR3 spells CASSVALAPKGQETQYF. The CDR3 bases are TGTGCCAGCAGCGTAGCCTTGGCTCCAAAGGGCCAAGAGACCCAGTACTTC.

The V gene is TRBV7-6, the J gene TRBJ1-2; weak D call: TRBD1 (6 bases). CDR1 is SGHVS and CDR2 is FNYEAQ in the germline V gene. The CDR3 has 16 amino acids. The V end was cut by 4 bases, the J end by 3 bases, with 18 bases between. CDR3 loop: CASSSNRYRVDYGYTF. In nucleotides, the CDR3 is TGTGCCAGCAGCTCAAATCGATACAGGGTTGACTATGGCTACACCTTC.

The V call is TRBV5-4, the J call TRBJ1-2; D may be TRBD1 (5 bases). The V gene lost 0 bases and the J gene lost 4 bases, with 13 bases spanning the gap. There are 15 residues in the CDR3. Germline V lookup: CDR1 SGHNT, CDR2 YYREEE (reference sequence). The CDR3 region has the DNA TGTGCCAGCAGCTTGGTACAGGACTCCGGCTATGGCTACACCTTC. The encoded protein is CASSLVQDSGYGYTF.

The chain joins TRBV9 to TRBJ2-3; TRBD1 agrees at 9 bases. The J segment lost 6 bases and the V segment lost 3 bases, leaving 11 bases of the junction unmatched. The length of the CDR3 is 16 residues. Germline lookup yields CDR1 SGDLS and CDR2 YYNGEE. The CDR3 DNA follows: TGTGCCAGCAGCGCGGGACAGGGCGGCATTGGGGATACGCAGTATTTT. As protein: CASSAGQGGIGDTQYF.

The rearrangement joins TRBV5-1 to TRBJ1-2; 7 positions match TRBD1. Germline V CDR1 and CDR2: SGHRS, YFSETQ. With 7 bases clipped from V and 2 bases from J, the junction kept 17 bases outside the gene matches. The CDR3 is made up of 17 amino acids. The CDR3 protein is CASSGGLRRDTNYGYTF. CDR3 in DNA: TGCGCCAGCTCAGGGGGATTACGCCGAGATACAAACTATGGCTACACCTTC.

This rearrangement joins TRBV30 to TRBJ1-1, with a possible D match to TRBD1 (5 bases). CDR1 and CDR2 (germline): GTSNPN, SVGIG (reference sequence). The ends were cut back, 4 bases at V and 5 bases at J, with 20 bases in the middle. The CDR3 is 15 residues long. CDR3 DNA sequence: TGTGCCTGGAACACAGGTCCCGGAGTGGGAACTGAAGCTTTCTTT. This translates into CAWNTGPGVGTEAFF.

The V gene is TRBV19, the J gene TRBJ1-5; D might be TRBD1 (5 bases). The CDR3 extends over 13 amino acids. V was clipped by 6 bases and J by 4 bases, with 10 bases between them. CDR1 LNHDA and CDR2 SQIVND come from the germline V gene (reference sequence). This CDR3 reads CASSVGGNQPQHF. The CDR3 DNA sequence: TGTGCCAGTAGCGTGGGGGGGAATCAGCCCCAGCATTTT. Drawing the rest from reference TRBV19 and TRBJ1-5, the complete variable domain is DGGITQSPKYLFRKEGQNVTLSCEQNLNHDAMYWYRQDPGQGLRLIYYSQIVNDFQKGDIAEGYSVSREKKESFPLTVTSAQKNPTAFYLCASSVGGNQPQHFGDGTRLSIL.

The genes are TRBV4-1 and TRBJ2-2, with TRBD1 identical over 7 bases. Trimming cost V 3 bases and J 1 base; bases outside gene matches: 5. Germline CDR1 MGHRA, CDR2 YSYEKL. This CDR3 comprises 16 residues. In DNA form, the CDR3 reads TGCGCCAGCAGCCACTCGGGACAGATGAACACCGGGGAGCTGTTTTTT. Its protein is CASSHSGQMNTGELFF.

This clone was seen a single time. This sequence joins TRBV7-9 and TRBJ1-3; D is possibly TRBD1 (6 bases). In germline, CDR1 is SEHNR, CDR2 FQNEAQ (reference sequence). With 5 bases removed from V and 1 base from J, the gap between germline ends came to 12 bases. The CDR3 is made up of 15 amino acids. CDR3 protein: CASSPRGESGNTIYF. The CDR3, as DNA: TGTGCCAGCAGCCCCAGGGGAGAGTCTGGAAACACCATATATTTT.

The genes are TRBV28 and TRBJ1-5; 10 bases match TRBD1. The CDR3 is 15 residues long. With 6 bases clipped from V and 6 bases from J, the junction kept 8 bases outside the gene matches. Per germline, CDR1 MDHEN and CDR2 SYDVKM. This CDR3 reads CASSLTGGLGQPQHF. The CDR3 DNA is TGTGCCAGCAGCCTGACAGGGGGCTTAGGTCAGCCCCAGCATTTT.

The chain carries TRBV4-3 and TRBJ2-6, with 9 bases that match TRBD1. The CDR3 totals 21 residues. V trimming: 0 bases; J trimming: 3 bases; junction bases outside the gene matches: 15. CDR1 is LGHNA and CDR2 is YSLEER in the germline V gene. The CDR3 region has the DNA TGCGCCAGCAGCCAAGATCTGAAACGGCCGGGGACAGGGTTTGGGGCCAACGTCCTGACTTTC. Protein sequence: CASSQDLKRPGTGFGANVLTF.

The chain combines TRBV28 with TRBJ1-2; the D gene is possibly TRBD1 (5 bases). The ends were cut back, 4 bases at V and 5 bases at J, with 20 bases in the middle. The CDR3 spans 16 residues. CDR1 MDHEN and CDR2 SYDVKM come from the germline V gene. As DNA, the CDR3 is TGTGCCAGCAGTTCCCCCTCCGGGACGGCGACTTATGGCTACACCTTC. This gives the protein CASSSPSGTATYGYTF.

The chain has TRBV9 and TRBJ2-3; D not certain. The CDR3 is 15 amino acids. Looked up from germline, CDR1 is SGDLS and CDR2 is YYNGEE. V was clipped by 2 bases and J by 2 bases, with 12 bases between them. This chain's CDR3 is CASSVSWAPTDTQYF. For the CDR3, the DNA is TGTGCCAGCAGCGTTTCCTGGGCCCCCACAGATACGCAGTATTTT.

CDR3 in amino acids: CASSSRRKGPQETQYF. The DNA of the CDR3 is TGTGCCAGCAGTTCTCGACGGAAGGGGCCTCAAGAGACCCAGTACTTC. This sequence joins TRBV28 and TRBJ2-5, with a weak D call TRBD1 (5 bases). The V end lost 4 bases, the J end lost 2 bases, and 17 bases lay between the germline ends. Germline V CDR1 and CDR2: MDHEN, SYDVKM. The CDR3 loop spans 16 amino acids.

The V call is TRBV25-1, the J call TRBJ2-1; D tentatively reads TRBD1 or TRBD2 (6 bases each). This CDR3 spans 16 amino acids. The V gene's germline CDR1 is MGHDK and CDR2 SYGVNS. Trimming stripped 4 bases from V and 7 bases from J, with 20 bases between. The CDR3 sequence: CASSGAKGGKGNEQFF. CDR3 DNA sequence: TGTGCCAGCAGTGGGGCCAAGGGGGGCAAGGGGAATGAGCAGTTCTTC.

J is TRBJ1-5 and V is TRBV19, with TRBD1 matching over 9 bases. The CDR3 covers 18 residues. The junction had 16 bases not matched to a gene; V was cut back by 5 bases and J by 5 bases. Germline CDR1 LNHDA, CDR2 SQIVND (reference sequence). DNA of the CDR3: TGTGCCAGTAGTGAAAACGACCGGGACAGGGTCGATGATCAGCCCCAGCATTTT. Translated, it gives CASSENDRDRVDDQPQHF. Complete variable domain (other parts from reference TRBV19 and TRBJ1-5): DGGITQSPKYLFRKEGQNVTLSCEQNLNHDAMYWYRQDPGQGLRLIYYSQIVNDFQKGDIAEGYSVSREKKESFPLTVTSAQKNPTAFYLCASSENDRDRVDDQPQHFGDGTRLSIL.

This clone was counted a few times. This sample includes further DNA sequences coding for the same CDR3. As DNA, the CDR3 is TGTGCCAGCAGCTTAGAGGGGAACTATGGCTACACCTTC. This encodes CASSLEGNYGYTF. The chain combines TRBV11-2 with TRBJ1-2; D unresolved. V lost 0 bases and J lost 2, with 4 bases in between. The CDR3 loop spans 13 amino acids. Germline V gives CDR1 SGHAT, CDR2 FQNNGV.

This clone has only one observation. The CDR3 bases are TGCGCCAGCAGCACTGGGACAGCCCGGGGTGATACGCAGTATTTT. Its translation: CASSTGTARGDTQYF. J is TRBJ2-3 and V is TRBV5-1; 7 nucleotides line up with TRBD1. Germline V CDR1 and CDR2: SGHRS, YFSETQ. Trimming at V came to 4 bases and at J to 6 bases, leaving 11 bases not matched to a gene. The CDR3 sequence is 15 residues long.

The rearrangement joins TRBV6-2 or TRBV6-3 to TRBJ1-2; D not resolved. Germline CDR1 reads MNHEY; CDR2 reads SVGEGT. This CDR3 is 13 amino acids long. Trimming took off 6 bases at V and 7 bases at J, with 15 bases between the two ends. The CDR3 protein is CASSKTVLGGYTF. The CDR3 bases are TGTGCCAGCAGCAAGACTGTACTGGGTGGCTACACCTTC.